This T cell receptor beta chain was found in a study of siplizumab effects on memory and regulatory T cells (dated by TCRdb to the late 2010s). Study-wide context: The study examined how the anti-CD2 antibody siplizumab affects alloreactive T-cell subsets in allogeneic mixed lymphocyte reactions built from human PBMCs. Overall study results and their limits: Greater diversity appeared to be present in unstimulated naive T cells than in memory T cells, and a substantial contribution to the alloresponse seemed to be made by naive cells. The cumulative frequency of alloreactive sequences traceable to unstimulated CD4+ memory T cells was significantly reduced by siplizumab. Roughly 80-97% of proliferating CD4+ or CD8+ clones could not be assigned a naive or memory phenotype. Whether proliferating Tregs from siplizumab cultures actually had suppressive function was not functionally confirmed. Among mappable alloreactive CD4+ clones, an average Treg-derived fraction of less than 70% was observed with siplizumab, compared with roughly 27% in control reactions. Because sequences below about 10^-5 frequency were poorly captured, only a minor fraction of alloreactive clones could be mapped to unstimulated subsets.

The junction shows trimming of 3 bases on V and 5 bases on J, plus 10 bases between the germline ends. The germline V gene yields LGHNA for CDR1 and YSLEER for CDR2. The CDR3 covers 14 residues, taking in both the cysteine and the phenylalanine. Here the CDR3 DNA is all that survives: 42 bases in frame from base 1. A remark on this clone: The antigen this receptor binds is unknown. No much larger clone is present one base from it, and per-base qualities are unavailable.

Sorted unstimulated T cells, along with proliferating T cells recovered from mixed lymphocyte reactions, underwent TCRbeta CDR3 sequencing. Fresh whole blood from about ten HLA-typed healthy donors served as the source for isolating PBMCs. Library preparation employed the immunoSEQ multiplex PCR assay. Each sample had some 96,000 TCR templates assayed by the deep sequencing platform. Genomic DNA extracted from sorted T cells was used for TCRbeta CDR3 sequencing. On the study's bioinformatics: The R programming language was used for clonal analysis of TCRbeta CDR3 data. Comparing unstimulated samples against CFSE-low samples taken after the reaction was how alloreactive CD4+ and CD8+ clones were defined. By matching sequences to the repertoires of sorted unstimulated Treg and non-Treg cells, each alloreactive CD4+ clone was assigned a regulatory or non-regulatory origin. The table was pulled from immuneACCESS by TCRdb, which kept in-frame rearrangements only. Such tables lose some clones; where checked, under half of the loss comes from unresolved V genes, and the rest has no known cause. Clone size and V and J calls were adopted from that table, with D and trimming inferred from the DNA. For this sample the table gives 57,000 or so clones, of which 85% to 95% were detected only once. In total, the top ten clones hold about two fifths of the sample.

Sequenced input: CD8+ T cells sorted from blood. Recombination connected TRBV4-3 to TRBJ1-4, with no D gene named confidently. The receptor's source is a human donor in good health. The sequenced DNA: TGCGCCAGCAGCCAGGCTGACCGAAATGAAAAACTGTTTTTT. This translates into CASSQADRNEKLFF.